A selection of T cell receptor beta chains follows, all from one sample in a study of OX40 agonist ivuxolimab in advanced cancers. TCRdb's copy holds only in-frame clones and misses some; the assay was immunoSEQ multiplex PCR. The table lists tens of thousands of clones, roughly 88% of them singletons, with around 5.1% in the top ten. The input for sequencing was CD4+ or CD8+ T cells sorted from blood, taken in a trial of the OX40 agonist ivuxolimab. The receptors stem from an adult with an advanced solid tumor such as melanoma, head and neck, liver or kidney cancer. Both conserved end residues are part of each CDR3. A D gene is named only where the DNA matches it firmly. Not all rows give a size; the values are once, few, many and, for expanded clones, a class.

abundance: once; d_gene: TRBD2; len: 15; v_gene: TRBV2; j_gene: TRBJ2-1; CDR3aa: CASSGAGGAVNEQFF; CDR3nt: TGTGCCAGCAGTGGAGCGGGGGGGGCCGTCAATGAGCAGTTCTTC
abundance: -; d_gene: -; len: 16; v_gene: TRBV6-6; j_gene: TRBJ1-3; CDR3aa: CASSYPMTDSGNTIYF; CDR3nt: TGTGCCAGCAGTTACCCAATGACGGACTCTGGAAACACCATATATTTT
abundance: -; d_gene: -; len: 14; v_gene: TRBV5-1; j_gene: TRBJ2-2; CDR3aa: CASKVGGPTGELFF; CDR3nt: TGCGCCAGCAAGGTGGGGGGGCCCACCGGGGAGCTGTTTTTT
abundance: -; d_gene: TRBD1; len: 16; v_gene: TRBV30; j_gene: TRBJ1-4; CDR3aa: CAWSPFGTATNEKLFF; CDR3nt: TGTGCCTGGAGTCCCTTCGGGACAGCAACTAATGAAAAACTGTTTTTT
abundance: -; d_gene: TRBD1; len: 15; v_gene: TRBV11-2; j_gene: TRBJ2-5; CDR3aa: CASSATGAIQETQYF; CDR3nt: TGTGCCAGCAGCGCTACAGGGGCTATACAAGAGACCCAGTACTTC
abundance: -; d_gene: -; len: 14; v_gene: TRBV7-9; j_gene: TRBJ1-4; CDR3aa: CASSFRDGNEKLFF; CDR3nt: TGTGCCAGCAGTTTCCGGGACGGTAATGAAAAACTGTTTTTT
abundance: once; d_gene: -; len: 15; v_gene: TRBV7-2; j_gene: TRBJ1-2; CDR3aa: CASSLLLQLNYGYTF; CDR3nt: TGTGCCAGCAGCTTATTGTTACAGCTTAACTATGGCTACACCTTC
abundance: -; d_gene: -; len: 16; v_gene: TRBV7-9; j_gene: TRBJ2-7; CDR3aa: CASSLSTRGHRSEQYF; CDR3nt: TGCGCCAGCAGCCTCTCAACAAGGGGACACAGAAGCGAGCAGTACTTC
abundance: -; d_gene: -; len: 14; v_gene: TRBV2; j_gene: TRBJ1-2; CDR3aa: CASSEREGTYGYTF; CDR3nt: TGTGCCAGCAGTGAAAGGGAAGGTACCTATGGCTACACCTTC
abundance: -; d_gene: -; len: 13; v_gene: TRBV5-1; j_gene: TRBJ1-1; CDR3aa: CASSLEGGTEAFF; CDR3nt: TGCGCCAGCAGCTTGGAGGGGGGCACTGAAGCTTTCTTT
abundance: -; d_gene: TRBD2; len: 16; v_gene: TRBV7-9; j_gene: TRBJ2-3; CDR3aa: CASSPSAGGITDTQYF; CDR3nt: TGTGCCAGCAGCCCATCGGCGGGGGGAATCACAGATACGCAGTATTTT
abundance: -; d_gene: TRBD2; len: 16; v_gene: TRBV6-1; j_gene: TRBJ2-1; CDR3aa: CASSEAVLAVYNEQFF; CDR3nt: TGTGCCAGCAGTGAAGCGGTACTAGCGGTCTACAATGAGCAGTTCTTC
abundance: -; d_gene: -; len: 14; v_gene: TRBV9; j_gene: TRBJ2-3; CDR3aa: CASTSGRIRDTQYF; CDR3nt: TGTGCCAGCACCTCGGGCCGGATCCGAGATACGCAGTATTTT
abundance: -; d_gene: TRBD1; len: 15; v_gene: TRBV4-3; j_gene: TRBJ1-1; CDR3aa: CASSLDRGFVTEAFF; CDR3nt: TGCGCCAGCAGCCTCGACAGGGGTTTTGTCACTGAAGCTTTCTTT
abundance: -; d_gene: -; len: 14; v_gene: TRBV6-5; j_gene: TRBJ1-3; CDR3aa: CASSYASSGNTIYF; CDR3nt: TGTGCCAGCAGTTACGCCAGCTCTGGAAACACCATATATTTT